The present entry profiles one T cell receptor beta chain with its context. Its antigen is currently not known. No quality values exist for individual bases; no much larger clone is one base distant. The record originates from a study of OX40 agonist ivuxolimab in advanced cancers. About the investigation overall: Ivuxolimab was a fully human IgG2 agonistic monoclonal antibody targeting the costimulatory receptor OX40 (CD134). Partial responses occurred in three dose-escalation patients, of whom one had hepatocellular carcinoma and two had cutaneous melanoma. The paper describes the monotherapy dose-escalation part (N = 52 patients) of the phase I trial of ivuxolimab. Prior anti-PD-1, anti-PD-L1 or anti-CTLA-4 therapy was permitted, and checkpoint inhibitors had been received by about 44% of dose-escalation patients. Among the 52 dose-escalation patients, about 20 had hepatocellular carcinoma, about 15 melanoma, 9 renal cell carcinoma and 9 head and neck cancer. Peripheral TCRbeta sequencing aimed to test whether ivuxolimab altered TCR sequence diversity and caused clonal T-cell expansion. A male proportion of around 83% and a mean age of around 60 years, ranging from 23 to 79, were recorded for the dose-escalation cohort. Intravenous ivuxolimab was administered to patients every 2 weeks at six dose levels: 0.01, 0.1, 0.3, 1.5, 3 and 10 mg/kg. General findings and caveats noted by the study authors: Which antigens the clonally expanded peripheral T cells were specific for was not determined. In the 0.1-3.0 mg/kg groups, partial responders were among the patients with the lowest normalized peripheral clonal expansion, particularly in CD8+ T cells. At doses of 0.1 to 3.0 mg/kg, clonal expansion of both CD4+ and CD8+ blood T cells was observed from baseline to week 6. After ivuxolimab, CD8+ T cells had more expanded clones than CD4+ T cells on average. Low levels of normalized T-cell clonal expansion were also seen in some patients who did not respond.

To sequence the TCRbeta CDR3 region, genomic DNA was isolated from the sorted cells. The immunoSEQ Assay was used to sequence the TCRbeta CDR3 regions. TCRdb holds this immuneACCESS table with in-frame rearrangements only. Some clones are missing; in checked studies, unresolved V genes explain under half, and the rest has no known cause. Within this sample are tens of thousands of clones, with about 85% of them counted one time only. More than 2% of the sample comes from the top ten. The trial excluded patients who had a history of autoimmune disease or who were on systemic immunosuppression. Peripheral blood for TCR sequencing was collected from all dose cohorts at baseline, on cycle 4 day 1, and on cycle 7 day 1. The samples were taken from a phase I, first-in-human, multicenter, open-label dose-escalation trial of ivuxolimab. Adults with locally advanced or metastatic melanoma, renal cell carcinoma, hepatocellular carcinoma or head and neck squamous cell carcinoma were enrolled in the trial. Before TCR sequencing, CD4+ T cells and CD8+ T cells from peripheral blood were sorted into separate populations.

Trimming at the junction amounts to 0 bases on V and 4 bases on J, and the germline ends lie 17 bases apart. CDR3 length: 17 amino acids, cysteine to phenylalanine. Here the CDR3 DNA is all that survives: 51 bases in frame from base 1. Per the germline V gene, LGHNA is the CDR1 and YSLEER is the CDR2. The specimen comprised CD4+ or CD8+ T cells sorted from blood, sampled in a trial of the OX40 agonist ivuxolimab. This clonotype was sampled from an adult with an advanced solid tumor such as melanoma, head and neck, liver or kidney cancer. The rearrangement combines TRBV4-3 with TRBJ2-3, and the D gene may be TRBD2, 6 bases matching. The CDR3: CASSQDDISWRADTQYF. The DNA sequence reads TGCGCCAGCAGCCAAGATGATATAAGTTGGAGGGCAGATACGCAGTATTTT.